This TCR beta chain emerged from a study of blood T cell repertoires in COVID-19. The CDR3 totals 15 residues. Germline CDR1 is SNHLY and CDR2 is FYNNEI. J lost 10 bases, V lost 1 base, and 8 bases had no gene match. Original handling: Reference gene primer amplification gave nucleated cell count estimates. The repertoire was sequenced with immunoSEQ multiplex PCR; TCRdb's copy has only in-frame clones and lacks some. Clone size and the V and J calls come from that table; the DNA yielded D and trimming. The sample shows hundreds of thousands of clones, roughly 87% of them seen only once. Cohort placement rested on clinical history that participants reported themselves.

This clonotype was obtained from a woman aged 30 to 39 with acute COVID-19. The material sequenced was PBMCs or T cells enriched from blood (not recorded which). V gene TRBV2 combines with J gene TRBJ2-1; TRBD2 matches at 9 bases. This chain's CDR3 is CASSEEVAGVSEQFF. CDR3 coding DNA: TGTGCCAGCAGTGAAGAGGTAGCGGGAGTCTCCGAGCAGTTCTTC.